A selection of T cell receptor beta chains follows, all from one sample in a study of response to subunit inactivated influenza vaccine. TCRdb re-derived calls from the RT-PCR reads in MiXCR, one entry per CDR3 protein. This table holds about 180,000 distinct CDR3 sequences, about 9.3% found once. This specimen was non-naive T cells sorted from PBMCs, taken on the day of vaccination. All receptors derive from a man aged 45-65 years who received an inactivated influenza vaccine. CDR3s include the opening cysteine and the closing phenylalanine or tryptophan. The D gene is left open where the match is weak. Expanded clones get a size class; other rows say once, few or many, or leave the size out.

DNA	CDR3	J	size	V	D
TGTGCCACACAAGACAGAGCCAACGAGCAGTACTTC	CATQDRANEQYF	TRBJ2-7	few	TRBV10-3	-
TGTGCCAGCAGACCTCAGGGGGCGGAATCCTACGAGCAGTACTTC	CASRPQGAESYEQYF	TRBJ2-7	-	TRBV6-2/TRBV6-3	TRBD1
TGTGCCAGCAGCTTGGTCAGGGGAGAAGGTGAAAAACTGTTTTTT	CASSLVRGEGEKLFF	TRBJ1-4	-	TRBV5-6	-
TGTGCCAGCACCGGGTCTGGGGCCAACGTCCTGACTTTC	CASTGSGANVLTF	TRBJ2-6	-	TRBV7-3	-
TGTGCCAGCAGATCGCCTGGACAGGGCACCGGAAACACCATATATTTT	CASRSPGQGTGNTIYF	TRBJ1-3	many	TRBV6-2/TRBV6-3	TRBD1
TGTGCCACCAGCTCCCGGACAGGATCGGGCTACACCTTC	CATSSRTGSGYTF	TRBJ1-2	few	TRBV15	TRBD1
TGTGCCAGCAGCGAGGGGACAGGGCTAGGACAGCCCCAGCATTTT	CASSEGTGLGQPQHF	TRBJ1-5	-	TRBV9	TRBD1
TGTGCCAGCAGTTTCGCGTGGGGGGGATACAATGAGCAGTTCTTC	CASSFAWGGYNEQFF	TRBJ2-1	many	TRBV12-3/TRBV12-4	TRBD2
TGTGCCAGCAGCTTAGCACCTAGCCGGCAAGAGACCCAGTACTTC	CASSLAPSRQETQYF	TRBJ2-5	-	TRBV7-2	-
TGTGCCAGCCCACAACCCGGGGTCGCCAAAAACATTCAGTACTTC	CASPQPGVAKNIQYF	TRBJ2-4	-	TRBV11-2	-
TGTGCCAGCAGTTTCAGAGCCCTTTGGTACCAAGAGACCCAGTACTTC	CASSFRALWYQETQYF	TRBJ2-5	many	TRBV12-3/TRBV12-4	-
TGTGCCAGCATGAGAAGTCTAGCGACCTGGAACACCGGGGAGCTGTTTTTT	CASMRSLATWNTGELFF	TRBJ2-2	few	TRBV6-1	-
TGTGCCAGCAGCTTAGAACAGGGGGGTTACCTTGGCTACACCTTC	CASSLEQGGYLGYTF	TRBJ1-2	many	TRBV11-2	TRBD1
TGTGCCAGCAGCGTCTCAGGGACTCAAGAGACCCAGTACTTC	CASSVSGTQETQYF	TRBJ2-5	many	TRBV9	-
TGTGCCAGTAGTAGGCTGCAACAAGAGACCCAGTACTTC	CASSRLQQETQYF	TRBJ2-5	-	TRBV19	-
TGCGCCAGCAGCCAAGAAGCGACGGTCGGAGACACCATATATTTT	CASSQEATVGDTIYF	TRBJ1-3	-	TRBV4-1	-
TGTGCCAGCAGTGAGGACAGGGTCAGTGAGCAGTTCTTC	CASSEDRVSEQFF	TRBJ2-1	many	TRBV28	TRBD1
TGTGCCACCCACAGACAGGGAGACACCGGGGAGCTGTTTTTT	CATHRQGDTGELFF	TRBJ2-2	many	TRBV6-2/TRBV6-3	TRBD1
TGCAGTGCTAGAGGTCTAGCAGGCGAGCAGTACTTC	CSARGLAGEQYF	TRBJ2-7	-	TRBV20-1	-
TGTGCCAGCAGACCCCAACCTAGGTCCAATGAGCAGTTCTTC	CASRPQPRSNEQFF	TRBJ2-1	-	TRBV7-2	-
TGTGCCAGCAGTCAATGGAGGACAGGGATGGAAGCGGGCACCTTC	CASSQWRTGMEAGTF	TRBJ1-2	few	TRBV28	TRBD1
TGTGCCACCAGCAGAGGGGACAGGGCCGATTCTTACAGCTACACCTTC	CATSRGDRADSYSYTF	TRBJ1-2	few	TRBV15	TRBD1
TGTGCCAGCAGCCAAGGAAGAGGACCTAACTATGGCTACACCTTC	CASSQGRGPNYGYTF	TRBJ1-2	-	TRBV3-1	-
TGCAGTGCTAGGGGGCGGGGAGGGGGCGACTATGGCTACACCTTC	CSARGRGGGDYGYTF	TRBJ1-2	-	TRBV20-1	TRBD1
TGTGCCAGCAGTTTAGCGCAGGGGGCTCAGCCCCAGCATTTT	CASSLAQGAQPQHF	TRBJ1-5	few	TRBV12-3/TRBV12-4	TRBD1
TGTGCCAGCAGCCCGACGACAGGGTTGCATCAGCCCCAGCATTTT	CASSPTTGLHQPQHF	TRBJ1-5	-	TRBV7-2	TRBD1
TGTGCCAGCAGCTTAGCTAGCGGGAGCGAGACCCAGTACTTC	CASSLASGSETQYF	TRBJ2-5	few	TRBV11-2	TRBD2
TGTGCCAGCAGCCAACGGAGGAATGAAGCTTTCTTT	CASSQRRNEAFF	TRBJ1-1	few	TRBV3-1	-
TGTGCCAGCAGTTTCCGGGGGCCGCACTCCTACGAGCAGTACTTC	CASSFRGPHSYEQYF	TRBJ2-7	few	TRBV27	-
TGCGCCAGCAGGGTACTAGCGGGAGCATCGTACGAGCAGTACTTC	CASRVLAGASYEQYF	TRBJ2-7	-	TRBV5-1	TRBD2
TGTGCCAGCAGTTTACCTAGCGGGAGATTCTATGAGCAGTTCTTC	CASSLPSGRFYEQFF	TRBJ2-1	few	TRBV28	TRBD2
TGTGCCAGCAGTGAAGTTGGAGGGGGCTACACTGAAGCTTTCTTT	CASSEVGGGYTEAFF	TRBJ1-1	many	TRBV6-1	TRBD1
TGTGCCTGCAGTTTGTCAGCGGGAGTTTCGGATACGCAGTATTTT	CACSLSAGVSDTQYF	TRBJ2-3	-	TRBV12-3/TRBV12-4	TRBD2
TGTGCCAGCAGCCCAACCCGGGCAGGGACCAACACCGGGGAGCTGTTTTTT	CASSPTRAGTNTGELFF	TRBJ2-2	few	TRBV16	-
TGTGCCAGCAGGCAAACAGGGATGAGCAATCAGCCCCAGCATTTT	CASRQTGMSNQPQHF	TRBJ1-5	many	TRBV6-1	-
TGTGCCAGCAGCTTAAGTATCGGGGGTGGCCACAATGAGCAGTTCTTC	CASSLSIGGGHNEQFF	TRBJ2-1	-	TRBV11-2	-
TGTGCCAGCAGCCCCGGGACTAGCGGGGCCTACAATGAGCAGTTCTTC	CASSPGTSGAYNEQFF	TRBJ2-1	-	TRBV4-2	TRBD2
TGTGCCAGCAGCTTGGCCGGTTCCTACGAGCAGTACTTC	CASSLAGSYEQYF	TRBJ2-7	many	TRBV5-1	-
TGTGCCAGCAGTTTATCCGCGGACAGGTCCTCCTACGAGCAGTACTTC	CASSLSADRSSYEQYF	TRBJ2-7	many	TRBV12-3/TRBV12-4	TRBD1
TGTGCCAGCAGCCAAGGGGGACAGCCTAGGTGCACCTTC	CASSQGGQPRCTF	TRBJ1-2	-	TRBV3-1	TRBD1
TGTGCCAGCAGTTTATGGCGGGGCGAGCTAGCCAAAAACATTCAGTACTTC	CASSLWRGELAKNIQYF	TRBJ2-4	many	TRBV12-3/TRBV12-4	-
TGCAGTGCTAGGAAGAAGGGCATCCAAGAGACCCAGTACTTC	CSARKKGIQETQYF	TRBJ2-5	few	TRBV20-1	-
TGTGCCAGCAGCCAAGGACTGGAGGCGGGGGGGCGGGACATTCAGTACTTC	CASSQGLEAGGRDIQYF	TRBJ2-4	-	TRBV4-2	TRBD2
TGCAGTGCTAGAGCGACCAATAAAATCGGCACTAGTTCCTACAATGAGCAGTTCTTC	CSARATNKIGTSSYNEQFF	TRBJ2-1	-	TRBV20-1	-
TGTGCCAGCAGTTTTCCCGGGGAGACCCAGTACTTC	CASSFPGETQYF	TRBJ2-5	-	TRBV12-3/TRBV12-4	-
TGTGCCAGCAGTCTACAGTATACCACAGCTAACTATGGCTACACCTTC	CASSLQYTTANYGYTF	TRBJ1-2	-	TRBV6-5	-
TGTGCCAGCAGCTTACCCCGTACAGGGTCAAGAACAGATACGCAGAATTTT	CASSLPRTGSRTDTQNF	TRBJ2-3	-	TRBV7-9	-
TGTGCCAGCAGTGTTGACAGGGAGGAGACCCAGTACTTC	CASSVDREETQYF	TRBJ2-5	few	TRBV2	TRBD1
TGTGCCAGCAGTGTACTAGCGGGGGGGGCCGGGGAGCTGTTTTTT	CASSVLAGGAGELFF	TRBJ2-2	few	TRBV2	TRBD2
TGTGCCAGCAGCCCGCGGATGTCGGAGGGGCAAGAGACCCAGTACTTC	CASSPRMSEGQETQYF	TRBJ2-5	few	TRBV9	-
TGTGCCAGCAGACCAGCGGGAGTAACCTACAATGAGCAGTTCTTC	CASRPAGVTYNEQFF	TRBJ2-1	few	TRBV28	TRBD2
TGTGCCAGCAGTTTGAGTGTCGGGGGTACTGAAGCTTTCTTT	CASSLSVGGTEAFF	TRBJ1-1	many	TRBV12-3/TRBV12-4	-